Listed here are 4 T cell receptor beta chains from one sample, sequenced in a study of T cells in Graves' hyperthyroidism and ophthalmopathy. TCR beta CDR3 region amplification was performed from RNA transcripts. The study used the HTBI primer set for a first-round RT-PCR of the TCR CDR3. TCRdb passed the multiplex PCR reads through MiXCR, listing each CDR3 protein once. The sample lists more than 300,000 distinct CDR3 sequences, about 18% occurring once. The source material was blood. The source of these receptors is a man aged 18 to 30 with Graves' ophthalmopathy.

This clonotype was seen more than once but under ten times. J is TRBJ2-2 and V is TRBV18; D is unresolved. V was pared by 3 bases and J by 1 base, with 12 bases between. This CDR3 comprises 16 residues. Germline V lookup: CDR1 KGHSH, CDR2 LQKENI. The CDR3 DNA reads as TGTGCCAGCTCACCTGACTTGGCCGGGAACACCGGGGAGCTGTTTTTT. Translated: CASSPDLAGNTGELFF.

A note on this clonotype: A much more abundant neighbour one base away suggests this may be a read error. The V call is TRBV7-9, the J call TRBJ2-1; 7 bases match TRBD2. Germline V gene sequence: CDR1 SEHNR, CDR2 FQNEAQ (reference sequence). The CDR3 length is 11 residues. V dropped 8 bases and J dropped 6; count of bases not matched to a gene: 1. The CDR3 loop reads CASGGGNEQFF. The CDR3 coding sequence is TGTGCCAGCGGGGGGGGCAATGAGCAGTTCTTC.

The chain recombines TRBV28 with TRBJ2-5, with D possibly being TRBD1 or TRBD2 (5 bases each). The V gene lost 5 bases and the J gene lost 3 bases, with 10 bases spanning the gap. The germline V gene encodes CDR1 MDHEN and CDR2 SYDVKM. This CDR3 has 13 amino acids. This CDR3 is CASSAGAEETQYF. In nucleotides, the CDR3 is TGTGCCAGCAGTGCCGGGGCAGAAGAGACCCAGTACTTC.

For this clonotype: Relative to the germline gene, one junction end is altered; a read error may explain this. The chain has TRBV15 and TRBJ1-1; weak D call: TRBD1 (5 bases). Germline CDR1 reads LNHNV; CDR2 reads YYDKDF (reference sequence). There are 15 residues in the CDR3. The CDR3 DNA is TGTGCCACCAGCCCTACCCGGGGCGTCGACACTGAAGCTTCCTTT. Its translation is CATSPTRGVDTEASF.